The following is a TCR beta chain sequence with its context. Its antigen remains unidentified. The CDR3 carries no conserved terminal phenylalanine or tryptophan, so it likely arises from a read error. These data originate in a study of T cell repertoires in cytomegalovirus infection. Via MiXCR, TCRdb re-called the reads, giving one row per CDR3 protein. The sample lists just under 500,000 distinct CDR3 sequences; 30% to 40% were seen once. The CDR3 sequence is 15 residues long. Trimming took 6 bases from V and 9 from J; bases not matched to a gene: 12. Germline V gene lookup returns CDR1 SGHVS and CDR2 FQNEAQ.

This material consisted of cultured PBMCs, taken from culture after CMV antigen stimulation. V is TRBV7-8 and J is TRBJ2-1, with TRBD2 identical over 9 bases. This TCR derives from a human donor in good health (CMV status not recorded). Some clones in this sample may be carry-over from other donors' samples. The CDR3 protein is CASSPAVAGVGEQFL. The DNA of the CDR3 is TGTGCCAGCAGTCCGGCGGTAGCGGGAGTGGGTGAGCAGTTCTTA.